The present entry profiles one T cell receptor beta chain with its context. Its antigen remains unknown. The treatment denotes: 10-day PBMC culture with coronavirus spike peptide pools or control peptides (ViraFEST assay). The assay that was used to sequence DNA from cultured CD4+ T cells was the Oncomine TCR Beta short-read assay. TCRdb independently ran MiXCR on the PCR reads; one entry per CDR3 protein. The sample shows 14,000 to 15,000 distinct CDR3 sequences, just under 80% of them seen only once. The sample originates from a study of vaccination and CD4 T cells after COVID-19. The overall study: Four females and six males made up the convalescents, two of whom were Hispanic. Researchers treated control cultures with a CEFX pool, an HIV-1 Nef pool, or no peptide.

This specimen consisted of CD4+ T cells from blood, cultured in vitro, obtained after SARS-CoV-2 vaccination. The clonotype comes from a human donor who received a COVID-19 vaccine.

CDR3 nucleotides: TGTGCCACCAGTGACACCGGGACTAGCGGGGGGGCTCGGACAGATACGCAGTATTTT. This encodes CATSDTGTSGGARTDTQYF. This chain joins TRBV24-1 and TRBJ2-3, with 16 bases fitting TRBD2. The length of the CDR3 is 19 residues. Unmatched junction bases numbered 9, after V lost 4 bases and J lost 3 bases. The V gene's germline CDR1 is KGHDR and CDR2 SFDVKD.